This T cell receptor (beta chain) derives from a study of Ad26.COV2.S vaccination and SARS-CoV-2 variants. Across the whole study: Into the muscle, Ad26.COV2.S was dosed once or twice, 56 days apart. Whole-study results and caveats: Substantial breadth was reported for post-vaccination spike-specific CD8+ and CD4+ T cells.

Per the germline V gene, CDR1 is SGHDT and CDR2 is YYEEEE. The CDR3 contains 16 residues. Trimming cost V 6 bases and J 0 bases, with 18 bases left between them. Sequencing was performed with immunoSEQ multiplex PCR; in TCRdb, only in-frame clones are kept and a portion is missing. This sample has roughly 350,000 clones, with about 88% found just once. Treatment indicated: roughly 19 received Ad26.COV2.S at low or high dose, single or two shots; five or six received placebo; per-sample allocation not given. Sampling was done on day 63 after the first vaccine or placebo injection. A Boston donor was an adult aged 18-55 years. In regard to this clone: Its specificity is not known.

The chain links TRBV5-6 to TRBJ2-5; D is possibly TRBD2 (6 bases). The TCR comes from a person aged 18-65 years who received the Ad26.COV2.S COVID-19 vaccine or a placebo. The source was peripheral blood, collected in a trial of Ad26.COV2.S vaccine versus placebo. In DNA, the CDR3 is TGTGCCAGCACCACTAGGGGCGGGGCTCACCAAGAGACCCAGTACTTC. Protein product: CASTTRGGAHQETQYF. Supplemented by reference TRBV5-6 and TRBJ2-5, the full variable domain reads DAGVTQSPTHLIKTRGQQVTLRCSPKSGHDTVSWYQQALGQGPQFIFQYYEEEERQRGNFPDRFSGHQFPNYSSELNVNALLLGDSALYLCASTTRGGAHQETQYFGPGTRLLVL.